These 15 T cell receptor beta chains originate from one sample sequenced in a study of Ad26.COV2.S vaccination and SARS-CoV-2 variants. This sample's treatment: 15 to 20 received Ad26.COV2.S at low or high dose, single or two shots; 5 received placebo; per-sample allocation not given. Following the first vaccine or placebo injection, samples were taken on day 63. Using immunoSEQ multiplex PCR, the repertoire was profiled, and TCRdb retains in-frame clones only, with some absent. The data show fewer than 900,000 clones, around 92% seen once. The specimen comprised peripheral blood, sampled in a trial of Ad26.COV2.S vaccine versus placebo. These TCRs come from a person aged 18 to 65 who received the Ad26.COV2.S COVID-19 vaccine or a placebo.

CDR3 in amino acids: CASSLGDRGNWQPQHF. DNA of the CDR3: TGTGCCAGCAGCTTAGGGGACAGGGGGAATTGGCAGCCCCAGCATTTT. V is TRBV7-8 and J is TRBJ1-5; 11 bases map to TRBD1. CDR3 size: 16 residues. Germline CDR1 SGHVS, CDR2 FQNEAQ. Unmatched junction bases numbered 6, after V lost 1 base and J lost 7 bases.

This clone came up once. The rearrangement joins TRBV20-1 to TRBJ2-3; 8 bases match TRBD2. Germline V gene sequence: CDR1 DFQATT, CDR2 SNEGSKA (reference sequence). The CDR3 loop spans 15 amino acids. The V and J ends lost 3 bases and 1 base, in that order; junction bases with no gene match: 6. CDR3 protein: CSASGATSGTDTQYF. For the CDR3, the DNA is TGCAGTGCTAGTGGGGCGACTAGCGGCACAGATACGCAGTATTTT.

This rearrangement joins TRBV12-3 or TRBV12-4 to TRBJ2-5, with a possible D match to TRBD1 (6 bases). CDR3 length equals 13 residues. V lost 4 bases to trimming and J lost 5 bases, with 11 bases between them. The CDR3 loop is CASSSTGLETQYF. CDR3 sequence (DNA): TGTGCCAGCAGTTCGACAGGTTTGGAGACCCAGTACTTC.

The V gene is TRBV4-2, the J gene TRBJ2-2; TRBD2 matches 10 bases. Looked up from germline, CDR1 is LGHNA and CDR2 is YNFKEQ. CDR3 length equals 16 residues. The ends lost 1 base at V and 6 bases at J; junction bases unmatched: 5. The CDR3 here is CASSQVRGLASGELFF. CDR3 bases: TGTGCCAGCAGCCAAGTAAGGGGACTAGCGTCCGGGGAGCTGTTTTTT.

There are many counts of this clone. Within the sample, other DNA sequences also encode this same CDR3. The gene calls are TRBV9 and TRBJ2-5; perhaps TRBD2 as D (7 bases). V was shortened by 4 bases and J by 4 bases, with 17 bases between the two germline ends. Per the germline V gene, CDR1 is SGDLS and CDR2 is YYNGEE. This CDR3 contains 15 residues. The CDR3 region is CASSPPRGGGETQYF. CDR3 in DNA: TGTGCCAGCAGCCCTCCCCGGGGAGGGGGAGAGACCCAGTACTTC.

The chain uses TRBV5-1 and TRBJ1-6, with D possibly matching TRBD1 (5 bases). The V end was cut by 3 bases, the J end by 0 bases, with 10 bases between. The CDR3 consists of 16 residues. Germline CDR1 and CDR2: SGHRS and YFSETQ. CDR3 sequence: CASSWGQSSYNSPLHF. The CDR3 nucleotides read TGCGCCAGCAGCTGGGGCCAGAGCTCCTATAATTCACCCCTCCACTTT.

This clone appeared a single time. This chain connects TRBV21-1 to TRBJ2-5; TRBD1, the table's D call, was not compared with the DNA. TRBV21-1 is termed a pseudogene. This CDR3 comprises 19 residues. The CDR3 nucleotides read TGTGCCAGCAGCCCGGGCGGGACAGGGGACCTACGCCCCCAAGAGACCCAGTACTTC. Its translation: CASSPGGTGDLRPQETQYF.

The chain has TRBV5-4 and TRBJ2-3; 9 nucleotides align to TRBD2. Germline CDR1 reads SGHNT; CDR2 reads YYREEE (reference sequence). This CDR3 has 15 amino acids. Trimming cost V 4 bases and J 5 bases; bases outside gene matches: 8. DNA for the CDR3: TGTGCCAGCAGCCATCTAGCGGGGAGCGGAGATACGCAGTATTTT. This translates into CASSHLAGSGDTQYF.

V and J are TRBV7-6 and TRBJ2-3; D is uncertain. The V and J ends lost 6 bases and 6 bases respectively, with 19 bases between them. In germline, CDR1 is SGHVS, CDR2 FNYEAQ. The CDR3 extends over 15 amino acids. CDR3: CASSQRGGPPDTQYF. Here the CDR3 DNA reads TGTGCCAGCAGTCAACGCGGCGGACCCCCCGATACGCAGTATTTT.

The genes are TRBV19 and TRBJ2-1, with TRBD1 identical over 8 bases. Germline trimming cut 5 bases from V and 0 bases from J; bases unmatched to any gene: 3. This CDR3 has 15 amino acids. Germline assignment: CDR1 LNHDA and CDR2 SQIVND (reference sequence). The CDR3 DNA sequence: TGTGCCAGTAGTCATACAGGGGGCTCCTACAATGAGCAGTTCTTC. This codes for CASSHTGGSYNEQFF.

The V call is TRBV4-2, the J call TRBJ2-3, with D hard to call. CDR3 length equals 17 residues. CDR1 is LGHNA, CDR2 YNFKEQ, per germline. Trimming shortened V by 0 bases and J by 0 bases, and 13 bases separated the two germline ends. The DNA for the CDR3 is TGTGCCAGCAGCCAAGAATGGCTACCAACAAGCACAGATACGCAGTATTTT. Protein product: CASSQEWLPTSTDTQYF.

The chain employs TRBV6-5 and TRBJ2-3; D may be TRBD1 or TRBD2 (5 bases each). The CDR3 contains 15 residues. CDR1 and CDR2 from the germline V gene are MNHEY and SVGAGI. The germline V and J ends were trimmed by 0 bases and 4 bases, with 11 bases remaining between them. The CDR3 here is CASSYSSRGPDTQYF. The CDR3, as DNA: TGTGCCAGCAGTTACTCGTCCCGGGGCCCAGATACGCAGTATTTT.

The sample holds one count of this clone. V is TRBV27 and J is TRBJ2-1; 13 bases match TRBD2. Trimming removed 5 bases from V and 10 bases from J; junction bases left unmatched: 8. Per germline, CDR1 MNHEY and CDR2 SMNVEV (reference sequence). The CDR3 runs 15 residues. The CDR3 sequence is CASSPTGLAGREQFF. DNA of the CDR3: TGTGCCAGCAGTCCCACGGGACTAGCGGGAAGGGAGCAGTTCTTC.

This chain links TRBV5-1 with TRBJ2-5; no clear D gene. CDR3 length equals 15 residues. Per the germline V gene, CDR1 is SGHRS and CDR2 is YFSETQ. Trimming took 0 bases from V and 1 from J, leaving 10 bases between them. The CDR3 bases are TGCGCCAGCAGCTTGGGCAGCATACCCCAAGAGACCCAGTACTTC. Amino acids: CASSLGSIPQETQYF.

This clone appeared a few times. In the same sample, other DNA sequences code for this CDR3. The V call is TRBV11-2, the J call TRBJ2-5; D gene unclear. Germline V lookup: CDR1 SGHAT, CDR2 FQNNGV. Trimming shortened V by 0 bases and J by 4 bases, and 3 bases separated the two germline ends. The CDR3 runs 12 residues. The chain's CDR3 is CASSLDRETQYF. In DNA form, the CDR3 reads TGTGCCAGCAGCTTAGATCGAGAGACCCAGTACTTC.